The 28 T cell receptor beta chains presented below share a single source sample, sequenced in a study of cytomegalovirus exposure and HLA in healthy donors. The primer mix had 60 Vbeta and 13 Jbeta primers. Profiled with immunoSEQ multiplex PCR; TCRdb holds only in-frame clones, not every one. This table has over 100,000 clones, 75% to 85% appearing once. The material sequenced was PBMCs. The receptors shown here come from a male donor in good health and CMV-seronegative.

The V and J genes are TRBV4-3 and TRBJ1-1, with D tentatively TRBD1 (5 bases). Trimming shortened V by 7 bases and J by 4 bases, and 22 bases separated the two germline ends. Germline V gene data show CDR1 as LGHNA and CDR2 as YSLEER. This CDR3 comprises 16 residues. The CDR3 is CASTPGLTGEATEAFF. Here the CDR3 DNA reads TGCGCCAGCACCCCCGGCTTGACGGGGGAAGCCACTGAAGCTTTCTTT.

The CDR3 sequence: CASSPDRAQETQYF. In DNA, the CDR3 is TGTGCCAGCTCACCGGACAGGGCCCAAGAGACCCAGTACTTC. V gene TRBV18 combines with J gene TRBJ2-5, with 8 bases fitting TRBD1. CDR1 and CDR2 (germline): KGHSH, LQKENI. The CDR3 contains 14 residues. The J segment lost 1 base and the V segment lost 3 bases, leaving 1 base of the junction unmatched.

V usage is TRBV7-8 and J usage is TRBJ2-7; TRBD1 matches 7 bases. From germline, CDR1 is SGHVS and CDR2 FQNEAQ. The J segment lost 5 bases and the V segment lost 4 bases, leaving 2 bases of the junction unmatched. The length of the CDR3 is 12 residues. The chain's CDR3 is CASSSTGNEQYF. CDR3 nucleotides: TGTGCCAGCAGCTCGACAGGGAACGAGCAGTACTTC.

The genes are TRBV14 and TRBJ2-1; D is perhaps TRBD2 (7 bases). V shed 3 bases and J shed 11 bases, with 11 bases lying between them. This CDR3 is 12 amino acids long. Germline V lookup: CDR1 SGHDN, CDR2 FVKESK. Here the CDR3 reads CASSQGRGKQFF. Written as DNA, the CDR3 is TGTGCCAGCAGCCAGGGGAGGGGGAAGCAGTTCTTC.

The CDR3 spells CASSNDDRANGNTIYF. The CDR3 DNA is TGTGCCAGCAGCAACGACGACAGGGCGAATGGAAACACCATATATTTT. The chain has TRBV5-6 and TRBJ1-3, with 7 bases aligning to TRBD1. V dropped 4 bases and J dropped 3; count of bases not matched to a gene: 10. Germline V gene sequence: CDR1 SGHDT, CDR2 YYEEEE. The CDR3 is 16 residues long.

The genes are TRBV5-4 and TRBJ1-2, with D maybe TRBD1 (5 bases). V was cut by 5 bases and J by 8 bases, with 19 bases left in between. The CDR3 length is 14 residues. Germline lookup yields CDR1 SGHNT and CDR2 YYREEE (reference sequence). CDR3 protein: CASSGGGAFGGYTF. As DNA, the CDR3 is TGTGCCAGCAGTGGGGGGGGTGCCTTCGGAGGCTACACCTTC.

The V gene is TRBV14, the J gene TRBJ2-3; no clear D gene. This CDR3 region has 14 residues. Germline assignment: CDR1 SGHDN and CDR2 FVKESK. Trimming took off 1 base at V and 2 bases at J, with 7 bases between the two ends. CDR3 region: CASSQGWLTDTQYF. Here the CDR3 DNA reads TGTGCCAGCAGCCAAGGGTGGCTCACAGATACGCAGTATTTT. The variable domain in full, completed from reference TRBV14 and TRBJ2-3, reads EAGVTQFPSHSVIEKGQTVTLRCDPISGHDNLYWYRRVMGKEIKFLLHFVKESKQDESGMPNNRFLAERTGGTYSTLKVQPAELEDSGVYFCASSQGWLTDTQYFGPGTRLTVL.

About this clone itself: The junction does not match germline at one end; this may be a read error. The chain is built from TRBV9 and TRBJ1-1; D is unclear. The V gene's germline CDR1 is SGDLS and CDR2 YYNGEE. This CDR3 contains 11 residues. The chain's CDR3 is CASSVGQPAAF. The CDR3 region has the DNA TGTGCCAGCAGCGTAGGGCAGCCGGCGGCTTTT.

This chain joins TRBV9 and TRBJ2-6; 7 bases align to TRBD1. The CDR3 is 18 amino acids. Germline V CDR1 and CDR2: SGDLS, YYNGEE. The ends lost 6 bases at V and 1 base at J; junction bases unmatched: 13. The CDR3 DNA reads as TGTGCCAGCACCCGTGGCACAGGGGCCCTGTCTGGGGCCAACGTCCTGACTTTC. This sequence encodes CASTRGTGALSGANVLTF.

The CDR3 sequence is CASRGLAGGNEQFF. The CDR3 DNA is TGTGCCAGCAGAGGACTAGCGGGGGGGAATGAGCAGTTCTTC. The chain combines TRBV2 with TRBJ2-1; 15 bases match TRBD2. Germline V CDR1 and CDR2: SNHLY, FYNNEI. Trimming took 6 bases from V and 7 from J; bases not matched to a gene: 1. There are 14 residues in the CDR3.

This chain uses TRBV7-9 with TRBJ2-1; 9 bases map to TRBD2. This CDR3 contains 15 residues. V lost 5 bases to trimming and J lost 9 bases; unmatched junction nucleotides: 11. Looked up from germline, CDR1 is SEHNR and CDR2 is FQNEAQ (reference sequence). CDR3 amino acids: CASSPRGRGGPEQFF. CDR3 bases: TGTGCCAGCAGCCCCCGGGGGCGGGGGGGCCCTGAGCAGTTCTTC.

The chain is built from TRBV6-5 and TRBJ2-6, with a weak D call TRBD1 (5 bases). Between the trimmed V and J ends, which lost 5 bases and 2 bases, there was a span of 10 bases. CDR1 MNHEY and CDR2 SVGAGI come from the germline V gene. The CDR3 runs 15 residues. The CDR3 sequence: CASSLQVTGANVLTF. DNA of the CDR3: TGTGCCAGCAGTCTACAGGTCACTGGGGCCAACGTCCTGACTTTC.

This clone turned up a few times. The chain has TRBV27 and TRBJ1-1; D is possibly TRBD1 (5 bases). This CDR3 spans 14 amino acids. V was shortened by 2 bases and J by 2 bases, with 9 bases between the two germline ends. CDR1 is MNHEY, CDR2 SMNVEV, per germline (reference sequence). This CDR3 is CASSLVRENTEAFF. The CDR3 DNA sequence: TGTGCCAGCAGTTTAGTCAGGGAAAACACTGAAGCTTTCTTT.

The V call is TRBV5-1, the J call TRBJ2-7; perhaps TRBD1 as D (5 bases). In germline, CDR1 is SGHRS, CDR2 YFSETQ. The germline V and J ends were trimmed by 2 bases and 4 bases, with 16 bases remaining between them. The CDR3 is made up of 15 amino acids. The CDR3 region has the DNA TGCGCCAGCAGCTTCGGACACCCGTTCTCGTACGAGCAGTACTTC. This encodes CASSFGHPFSYEQYF. The complete variable domain, with remaining parts taken from reference TRBV5-1 and TRBJ2-7, reads KAGVTQTPRYLIKTRGQQVTLSCSPISGHRSVSWYQQTPGQGLQFLFEYFSETQRNKGNFPGRFSGRQFSNSRSEMNVSTLELGDSALYLCASSFGHPFSYEQYFGPGTRLTVT.

This clone was recorded only once. The chain uses TRBV5-5 and TRBJ1-5, with D perhaps TRBD1 (6 bases). The CDR3 runs 16 residues. V shed 1 base and J shed 1 base, with 12 bases lying between them. Germline CDR1 is SGHKS and CDR2 is YYEKEE (reference sequence). CDR3 region: CASSLRGGGSNQPQHF. The CDR3 DNA follows: TGTGCCAGCAGCTTGCGGGGAGGGGGAAGCAATCAGCCCCAGCATTTT.

This chain joins TRBV9 and TRBJ2-1, with 13 bases aligning to TRBD2. Germline loops: CDR1 SGDLS, CDR2 YYNGEE. The V and J ends lost 1 base and 10 bases, in that order; junction bases with no gene match: 5. This CDR3 spans 15 amino acids. CDR3 residues: CASSVRLAGGGEQFF. DNA for the CDR3: TGTGCCAGCAGCGTACGACTAGCGGGGGGAGGAGAGCAGTTCTTC.

The V and J genes are TRBV6-6 and TRBJ2-5; 12 bases are shared with TRBD2. Germline V gene data show CDR1 as MNHNY and CDR2 as SVGAGI (reference sequence). The CDR3 contains 16 residues. The junction had 5 bases not matched to a gene; V was cut back by 2 bases and J by 4 bases. CDR3 bases: TGTGCCAGCAGTTACGGGCTAGCGGGGGGGGGAGAGACCCAGTACTTC. Its translation: CASSYGLAGGGETQYF.

The chain couples TRBV6-5 to TRBJ2-4, with D unresolved. Looked up from germline, CDR1 is MNHEY and CDR2 is SVGAGI. The CDR3 length is 11 residues. V gave up 8 bases and J gave up 6 bases, with 8 bases separating them. In nucleotides, the CDR3 is TGTGCCAGCTTTATGTTAAACATTCAGTACTTC. Amino acids: CASFMLNIQYF.

This clone was seen only once. This chain joins TRBV19 and TRBJ1-1; TRBD1 aligns across 8 bases. V was clipped by 1 base and J by 0 bases; unmatched bases: 7. The CDR3 loop spans 17 amino acids. CDR1 and CDR2 (germline): LNHDA, SQIVND (reference sequence). The CDR3 coding sequence is TGTGCCAGTAGTATAGCCCAGGGGGCCTACATGAACACTGAAGCTTTCTTT. Translation gives CASSIAQGAYMNTEAFF.

This chain links TRBV14 with TRBJ2-1; possibly TRBD1 for D (8 bases). Trimming took off 4 bases at V and 3 bases at J, with 19 bases between the two ends. Germline assignment: CDR1 SGHDN and CDR2 FVKESK. The CDR3 is 17 residues long. DNA for the CDR3: TGTGCCAGCAGCCCGCGAGACTACAGGGGGGGCTACAATGAGCAGTTCTTC. Amino acid sequence: CASSPRDYRGGYNEQFF.

This clone appeared a few times. The chain couples TRBV29-1 to TRBJ2-1; 8 positions match TRBD2. J lost 2 bases, V lost 1 base, and 4 bases had no gene match. CDR1 SQVTM and CDR2 ANQGSEA come from the germline V gene. The CDR3 contains 15 residues. The CDR3 sequence is CSVEARGDTYNEQFF. The DNA for the CDR3 is TGCAGCGTTGAAGCGCGGGGGGACACCTACAATGAGCAGTTCTTC.

The gene calls are TRBV30 and TRBJ1-4, with 9 bases matching TRBD1. The V gene end was trimmed by 7 bases and the J gene end by 4 bases; junction bases not matched to a gene: 7. The CDR3 sequence is 14 residues long. Germline V CDR1 and CDR2: GTSNPN, SVGIG (reference sequence). Written as DNA, the CDR3 is TGTGCCTTTCACCGGGACAGGGTTAATGAAAAACTGTTTTTT. Encoded protein: CAFHRDRVNEKLFF. Using reference TRBV30 and TRBJ1-4 for the parts outside the CDR3, the full variable domain is SQTIHQWPATLVQPVGSPLSLECTVEGTSNPNLYWYRQAAGRGLQLLFYSVGIGQISSEVPQNLSASRPQDRQFILSSKKLLLSDSGFYLCAFHRDRVNEKLFFGSGTQLSVL.

Only a few counts were recorded for this clone. The rearrangement joins TRBV19 to TRBJ1-2; D is ambiguous. In germline, CDR1 is LNHDA, CDR2 SQIVND (reference sequence). The CDR3 has 13 residues. V dropped 7 bases and J dropped 3 bases, with 12 bases sitting between them. In DNA form, the CDR3 reads TGTGCCAGTACTGAAGGGAGTCACTATGGCTACACCTTC. It yields the protein CASTEGSHYGYTF. Variable domain in full (rest from reference TRBV19 and TRBJ1-2): DGGITQSPKYLFRKEGQNVTLSCEQNLNHDAMYWYRQDPGQGLRLIYYSQIVNDFQKGDIAEGYSVSREKKESFPLTVTSAQKNPTAFYLCASTEGSHYGYTFGSGTRLTVV.

The rearrangement links TRBV5-1 to TRBJ1-1; TRBD1 matches 10 bases. Trimming removed 3 bases from V and 3 bases from J; junction bases left unmatched: 11. The germline V gene has CDR1 SGHRS and CDR2 YFSETQ. The CDR3 has 17 residues. This chain's CDR3 is CASSWYGTGAPYTEAFF. In nucleotides, the CDR3 is TGCGCCAGCAGCTGGTATGGGACAGGGGCGCCCTACACTGAAGCTTTCTTT.

The CDR3 sequence: CASSVGGDGGYGYTF. For the CDR3, the DNA is TGTGCCAGCAGCGTAGGGGGGGACGGGGGCTATGGCTACACCTTC. This chain joins TRBV9 and TRBJ1-2; D is perhaps TRBD1 (5 bases). Germline lookup yields CDR1 SGDLS and CDR2 YYNGEE. Trimming left V 0 bases short and J 4 bases short, with 13 bases between. This CDR3 contains 15 residues. Complete variable domain (other parts from reference TRBV9 and TRBJ1-2): DSGVTQTPKHLITATGQRVTLRCSPRSGDLSVYWYQQSLDQGLQFLIQYYNGEERAKGNILERFSAQQFPDLHSELNLSSLELGDSALYFCASSVGGDGGYGYTFGSGTRLTVV.

The rearrangement joins TRBV9 to TRBJ2-5; 10 bases are shared with TRBD2. The end of the DNA is better explained by TRBJ2-7, so the J call may be wrong. Germline values: CDR1 SGDLS, CDR2 YYNGEE. There are 15 residues in the CDR3. CDR3 sequence reads: CASSVAGSGGYEQYF. The DNA of the CDR3 is TGTGCCAGCAGCGTAGCGGGTAGCGGGGGGTACGAGCAGTACTTC.

CDR3 DNA sequence: TGTGCCAGCAGCGAGGGAGCGGGACATGGGGCAGATACGCAGTATTTT. Amino acid sequence: CASSEGAGHGADTQYF. The chain carries TRBV9 and TRBJ2-3, with a possible D match to TRBD2 (7 bases). Between the trimmed V and J ends, which lost 3 bases and 4 bases, there was a span of 18 bases. The CDR3 is 16 amino acids. Germline V gene lookup returns CDR1 SGDLS and CDR2 YYNGEE.

The chain has TRBV4-1 and TRBJ2-7; 7 nucleotides match TRBD1. Germline V gene sequence: CDR1 MGHRA, CDR2 YSYEKL. CDR3 length equals 19 residues. V lost 0 bases, J lost 6 bases, and 20 bases stayed unmatched. As DNA, the CDR3 is TGCGCCAGCAGCCAAGAGTTCCGGGCCACAGGGGTTGACATAGGCGAGCAGTACTTC. Translated, it gives CASSQEFRATGVDIGEQYF.